What follows are 31 T cell receptor beta chains derived from one specimen sequenced in a study of shared clonotypes between healthy human individuals. Terminally differentiated effector memory CD45RA+ cells were excluded by CCR7 positive selection of CD45RO-negative cells. The repertoire was sequenced with immunoSEQ multiplex PCR; TCRdb's copy has only in-frame clones and lacks some. The sample has around 2,000,000 clones, about 93% seen once. Sequencing was performed on naive CD8+ T cells from PBMCs. These receptors were obtained from a young man in good health. Some clones in this sample may be carry-over from other donors' samples.

The rearrangement uses TRBV29-1 and TRBJ2-5, with D hard to call. TRBJ2-7 explains the end of the DNA better; the J call may be wrong. This CDR3 has 11 amino acids. Germline V lookup: CDR1 SQVTM, CDR2 ANQGSEA. Here the CDR3 DNA reads TGCAGCGTCGGGTTTCCCTACGAGCAGTACTTC. It specifies CSVGFPYEQYF.

This chain joins TRBV7-3 and TRBJ2-3; perhaps TRBD2 as D (5 bases). The germline V gene encodes CDR1 SGHTA and CDR2 FQGTGA. CDR3 length: 15 residues. The V end was cut by 5 bases, the J end by 4 bases, with 16 bases between. The CDR3 DNA reads TGTGCCAGCAGCCCAACGGGCACACTAGCAGATACGCAGTATTTT. Protein: CASSPTGTLADTQYF.

This sequence joins TRBV6-6 and TRBJ1-3; D is unclear. Germline CDR1 is MNHNY and CDR2 is SVGAGI (reference sequence). Trimming removed 2 bases at V and 4 bases at J, with 12 bases between. The CDR3 extends over 15 amino acids. The CDR3 sequence is CASSYAGNQGNTIYF. The CDR3 nucleotides are TGTGCCAGCAGTTACGCGGGAAATCAGGGAAACACCATATATTTT.

Comment on this clone: At one end the junction does not follow the germline gene, possibly because of a read error. This chain connects TRBV2 to TRBJ1-5, with 10 bases identical to TRBD1. The CDR3 is 17 residues long. Germline loops: CDR1 SNHLY, CDR2 FYNNEI. CDR3 nucleotides: TGTGCCAGCAGAGAAGGGGACAGGGGATGGGAAAATCAGCCCCAGCATTTT. Encoded protein: CASREGDRGWENQPQHF.

The chain combines TRBV27 with TRBJ2-1, with 7 bases that match TRBD2. The J segment lost 6 bases and the V segment lost 5 bases, leaving 16 bases of the junction unmatched. This CDR3 has 17 amino acids. Germline assignment: CDR1 MNHEY and CDR2 SMNVEV (reference sequence). The CDR3 coding sequence is TGTGCCAGCAGTCCTGGGGAGGGTATGGGGTTGATCAATGAGCAGTTCTTC. Translated: CASSPGEGMGLINEQFF.

This chain links TRBV7-9 with TRBJ2-7; the D is unclear. The germline V gene has CDR1 SEHNR and CDR2 FQNEAQ (reference sequence). Trimming pared 5 bases from V and 6 bases from J, leaving 20 bases between. The CDR3 has 15 residues. The CDR3 loop is CASSRSSPGLGEQYF. In DNA form, the CDR3 reads TGTGCCAGCAGCCGGTCGTCCCCGGGCCTTGGCGAGCAGTACTTC. Supplemented by reference TRBV7-9 and TRBJ2-7, the full variable domain reads DTGVSQNPRHKITKRGQNVTFRCDPISEHNRLYWYRQTLGQGPEFLTYFQNEAQLEKSRLLSDRFSAERPKGSFSTLEIQRTEQGDSAMYLCASSRSSPGLGEQYFGPGTRLTVT.

The chain links TRBV7-9 to TRBJ2-7; D possibly corresponds to TRBD2 (7 bases). From germline, CDR1 is SEHNR and CDR2 FQNEAQ (reference sequence). There are 16 residues in the CDR3. V shed 5 bases and J shed 3 bases, with 20 bases lying between them. The CDR3 region has the DNA TGTGCCAGCAGCGGGGGCGGCGGGAGTCGTTTCTACGAGCAGTACTTC. It yields the protein CASSGGGGSRFYEQYF.

This clone occurred once. The rearrangement uses TRBV29-1 and TRBJ2-7; 8 bases are a match to TRBD2. CDR1 SQVTM and CDR2 ANQGSEA come from the germline V gene. This CDR3 contains 14 residues. With 6 bases clipped from V and 0 bases from J, the junction kept 7 bases outside the gene matches. CDR3 residues: CSVLGLASSYEQYF. CDR3 sequence (DNA): TGCAGCGTCCTCGGACTAGCCTCCTCCTACGAGCAGTACTTC.

The CDR3 protein is CASRGLAVGDIQYF. The CDR3 nucleotides are TGTGCCAGCAGGGGACTAGCGGTGGGTGACATTCAGTACTTC. This chain connects TRBV27 to TRBJ2-4, with 11 nucleotides matching TRBD2. V was clipped by 6 bases and J by 8 bases; unmatched bases: 6. Germline V gene lookup returns CDR1 MNHEY and CDR2 SMNVEV (reference sequence). CDR3 length: 14 amino acids.

For the CDR3, the DNA is TGTGCCAGCAGTTTTTCTCTGAGTAGCGGGAGGCCCTCGAACACGCAGTATTTT. This translates into CASSFSLSSGRPSNTQYF. This rearrangement joins TRBV27 to TRBJ2-3, with 10 nucleotides matching TRBD2. The CDR3 sequence is 18 residues long. The germline V gene encodes CDR1 MNHEY and CDR2 SMNVEV (reference sequence). V was pared by 3 bases and J by 9 bases, with 18 bases of the junction left unmatched.

The rearrangement joins TRBV4-3 to TRBJ2-7; 11 nucleotides match TRBD2. Unmatched junction bases numbered 6, after V lost 0 bases and J lost 5 bases. The CDR3 contains 16 residues. The germline gives CDR1 LGHNA, CDR2 YSLEER. This CDR3 is CASSQDETSGANEQYF. The CDR3 nucleotides read TGCGCCAGCAGCCAAGATGAGACTAGCGGGGCGAACGAGCAGTACTTC.

J is TRBJ2-7 and V is TRBV11-2, with D possibly matching TRBD2 (5 bases). Trimming shortened V by 2 bases and J by 3 bases, and 23 bases separated the two germline ends. This CDR3 has 18 amino acids. Germline V gene lookup returns CDR1 SGHAT and CDR2 FQNNGV. Here the CDR3 DNA reads TGTGCCAGCAGCTTATTTTCTGGACGAGGGATTCCGGTCTACGAGCAGTACTTC. It codes for CASSLFSGRGIPVYEQYF.

The chain has TRBV5-1 and TRBJ2-1, with D unclear. The CDR3 is made up of 14 amino acids. The V and J ends lost 0 bases and 8 bases respectively, with 12 bases between them. The germline gives CDR1 SGHRS, CDR2 YFSETQ. CDR3 sequence: CASSLEVAVDEQFF. CDR3 coding DNA: TGCGCCAGCAGCTTGGAGGTGGCTGTGGATGAGCAGTTCTTC. Combining the CDR3 with reference TRBV5-1 and TRBJ2-1 gives the whole variable domain KAGVTQTPRYLIKTRGQQVTLSCSPISGHRSVSWYQQTPGQGLQFLFEYFSETQRNKGNFPGRFSGRQFSNSRSEMNVSTLELGDSALYLCASSLEVAVDEQFFGPGTRLTVL.

V gene TRBV27 combines with J gene TRBJ2-5; perhaps TRBD2 as D (6 bases). Deletions cut 2 bases from V and 3 bases from J, with 16 bases between. Germline CDR1 MNHEY, CDR2 SMNVEV (reference sequence). This CDR3 comprises 16 residues. The CDR3, as DNA: TGTGCCAGCAGTTTACAATTTAGCGGAGGGGAAGAGACCCAGTACTTC. Translating gives CASSLQFSGGEETQYF.

CDR3 nucleotide sequence: TGTGCCAGCAGCGTAGTCGGCAGGGCAAGTGGCTACACCTTC. This sequence encodes CASSVVGRASGYTF. The V and J genes are TRBV9 and TRBJ1-2; D is perhaps TRBD1 (5 bases). Germline-derived CDR1 and CDR2 are SGDLS and YYNGEE. The V gene lost 0 bases and the J gene lost 7 bases, with 13 bases spanning the gap. This CDR3 is built from 14 residues.

This CDR3 is CASSIGDGTVETQYF. CDR3 bases: TGTGCCAGTAGTATAGGAGACGGGACCGTTGAGACCCAGTACTTC. V gene TRBV19 combines with J gene TRBJ2-5; D may correspond to TRBD1 or TRBD2 (5 bases each). Trimming pared 1 base from V and 5 bases from J, leaving 14 bases between. The germline V gene encodes CDR1 LNHDA and CDR2 SQIVND (reference sequence). CDR3 length equals 15 residues.

The chain joins TRBV2 to TRBJ2-1, with D uncertain. The CDR3 is made up of 15 amino acids. Trimming shortened V by 6 bases and J by 2 bases, and 14 bases separated the two germline ends. Germline V gives CDR1 SNHLY, CDR2 FYNNEI. The chain's CDR3 is CASSGLESPYNEQFF. As DNA, the CDR3 is TGTGCCAGCAGCGGCTTAGAGAGCCCCTACAATGAGCAGTTCTTC.

The chain links TRBV7-8 to TRBJ2-3; 11 nucleotides agree with TRBD2. Germline CDR1 is SGHVS and CDR2 is FQNEAQ. The trim removed 1 base at V and 1 base at J, leaving 10 bases unmatched. The CDR3 length is 19 residues. The CDR3 region has the DNA TGTGCCAGCAGCTTAGAAGTAGCGGGAGGGCCGCCGCGCACAGATACGCAGTATTTT. This encodes CASSLEVAGGPPRTDTQYF.

The chain has TRBV5-6 and TRBJ1-2; D perhaps matches TRBD1 (5 bases). The germline V gene encodes CDR1 SGHDT and CDR2 YYEEEE. The CDR3 loop spans 16 amino acids. The ends were cut back, 1 base at V and 7 bases at J, with 20 bases in the middle. The CDR3 region is CASSLPPPDNLGGYTF. DNA for the CDR3: TGTGCCAGCAGCTTGCCCCCCCCGGACAATCTAGGTGGCTACACCTTC.

The CDR3 DNA reads TGTGCCAGCAGTTCCCGCGGGTCGGATGGCGGCTACACCTTC. Translating it yields CASSSRGSDGGYTF. The rearrangement joins TRBV27 to TRBJ1-2; D unclear. This CDR3 spans 14 amino acids. Germline CDR1 MNHEY, CDR2 SMNVEV (reference sequence). V lost 4 bases, J lost 8 bases, and 17 bases lay in between.

The gene calls are TRBV13 and TRBJ2-2; TRBD2 is a possible D gene (6 bases). This CDR3 region has 15 residues. Germline loops: CDR1 PRHDT, CDR2 FYEKMQ (reference sequence). V was pared by 7 bases and J by 2 bases, with 14 bases between. CDR3 bases: TGTGCCAGCACCACCTTGGGAGGAAACACCGGGGAGCTGTTTTTT. Amino acids: CASTTLGGNTGELFF.

J is TRBJ1-1 and V is TRBV19, with D possibly matching TRBD1 (6 bases). CDR1 is LNHDA and CDR2 is SQIVND in the germline V gene (reference sequence). This CDR3 has 17 residues. The V and J ends lost 7 bases and 1 base respectively, with 22 bases between them. This CDR3 reads CASTAAAGDWGNTEAFF. The DNA for the CDR3 is TGTGCCAGTACCGCAGCGGCAGGGGATTGGGGGAACACTGAAGCTTTCTTT.

This clone was detected once. The chain joins TRBV6-5 to TRBJ2-7, with TRBD2 matching 7 bases. The CDR3 is made up of 14 amino acids. V trimming: 7 bases; J trimming: 0 bases; junction bases outside the gene matches: 6. Looked up from germline, CDR1 is MNHEY and CDR2 is SVGAGI. CDR3 sequence: CASTWRESSYEQYF. CDR3 DNA sequence: TGTGCCAGCACTTGGCGGGAGAGCTCCTACGAGCAGTACTTC.

The rearrangement joins TRBV19 to TRBJ2-7; the D gene is possibly TRBD1 (5 bases). V dropped 3 bases and J dropped 5 bases, with 11 bases sitting between them. This CDR3 contains 13 residues. CDR1 and CDR2 from the germline V gene are LNHDA and SQIVND (reference sequence). The DNA for the CDR3 is TGTGCCAGTAGTATTGGGGCCAGGAACGAGCAGTACTTC. Amino acid sequence: CASSIGARNEQYF.

J is TRBJ2-7 and V is TRBV10-3, with a weak D call TRBD2 (5 bases). V was clipped by 6 bases and J by 5 bases, with 17 bases between them. CDR3 length: 14 residues. The germline V gene encodes CDR1 ENHRY and CDR2 SYGVKD. CDR3 amino acids: CAISPNGPRDEQYF. CDR3 bases: TGTGCCATCAGCCCGAATGGCCCGAGGGACGAGCAGTACTTC.

V is TRBV7-3 and J is TRBJ2-1; TRBD1 matches at 7 bases. CDR1 is SGHTA and CDR2 is FQGTGA in the germline V gene. V lost 5 bases to trimming and J lost 4 bases; unmatched junction nucleotides: 11. The CDR3 consists of 16 residues. The chain's CDR3 is CASSLSGQAIYNEQFF. In DNA form, the CDR3 reads TGTGCCAGCAGCCTCAGTGGACAGGCGATATACAATGAGCAGTTCTTC.

This clone has a single count. The chain joins TRBV27 to TRBJ1-3, with D possibly TRBD1 on 5 matching bases. CDR1 and CDR2 from the germline V gene are MNHEY and SMNVEV (reference sequence). Between the trimmed V and J ends, which lost 3 bases and 0 bases, there was a span of 15 bases. This CDR3 is 17 amino acids long. In DNA form, the CDR3 reads TGTGCCAGCAGTTTGCCCGAAACAGGTGACTCTGGAAACACCATATATTTT. Residues: CASSLPETGDSGNTIYF.

In its sample, this clone was seen once. V gene TRBV9 combines with J gene TRBJ1-2; a possible D gene is TRBD1 (6 bases). CDR1 is SGDLS and CDR2 is YYNGEE in the germline V gene. V was clipped by 3 bases and J by 2 bases, with 14 bases between them. The CDR3 extends over 15 amino acids. In DNA form, the CDR3 reads TGTGCCAGCAGCGGGGAGCGGGGGGGCAACTATGGCTACACCTTC. Translation: CASSGERGGNYGYTF.

The chain has TRBV15 and TRBJ2-7; 12 bases align to TRBD2. This CDR3 is built from 15 residues. Trimming cost V 5 bases and J 6 bases; bases outside gene matches: 8. The germline CDR1 and CDR2 sequences are LNHNV and YYDKDF (reference sequence). The CDR3 sequence is CATSEPGLAGPEQYF. DNA for the CDR3: TGTGCCACCAGCGAGCCGGGACTAGCGGGCCCCGAGCAGTACTTC. Based on the CDR3 plus reference TRBV15 and TRBJ2-7, the full variable domain is DAMVIQNPRYQVTQFGKPVTLSCSQTLNHNVMYWYQQKSSQAPKLLFHYYDKDFNNEADTPDNFQSRRPNTSFCFLDIRSPGLGDTAMYLCATSEPGLAGPEQYFGPGTRLTVT.

The V gene is TRBV9, the J gene TRBJ1-3; TRBD1 agrees at 9 bases. CDR1 and CDR2 from the germline V gene are SGDLS and YYNGEE. The CDR3 contains 17 residues. The V segment lost 3 bases and the J segment 8 bases; nucleotides outside the gene matches: 15. CDR3 sequence reads: CASSADPSGTGTDTIYF. The CDR3 nucleotides read TGTGCCAGCAGCGCAGACCCCTCAGGGACAGGGACGGACACCATATATTTT.

The chain is built from TRBV7-9 and TRBJ2-3, with TRBD2 as a possible D gene (6 bases). V was clipped by 5 bases and J by 0 bases, with 18 bases between them. The germline V gene has CDR1 SEHNR and CDR2 FQNEAQ (reference sequence). This CDR3 is built from 17 residues. CDR3 in amino acids: CASSPSLGLASTDTQYF. In DNA, the CDR3 is TGTGCCAGCAGCCCGTCACTGGGGCTAGCGAGCACAGATACGCAGTATTTT.